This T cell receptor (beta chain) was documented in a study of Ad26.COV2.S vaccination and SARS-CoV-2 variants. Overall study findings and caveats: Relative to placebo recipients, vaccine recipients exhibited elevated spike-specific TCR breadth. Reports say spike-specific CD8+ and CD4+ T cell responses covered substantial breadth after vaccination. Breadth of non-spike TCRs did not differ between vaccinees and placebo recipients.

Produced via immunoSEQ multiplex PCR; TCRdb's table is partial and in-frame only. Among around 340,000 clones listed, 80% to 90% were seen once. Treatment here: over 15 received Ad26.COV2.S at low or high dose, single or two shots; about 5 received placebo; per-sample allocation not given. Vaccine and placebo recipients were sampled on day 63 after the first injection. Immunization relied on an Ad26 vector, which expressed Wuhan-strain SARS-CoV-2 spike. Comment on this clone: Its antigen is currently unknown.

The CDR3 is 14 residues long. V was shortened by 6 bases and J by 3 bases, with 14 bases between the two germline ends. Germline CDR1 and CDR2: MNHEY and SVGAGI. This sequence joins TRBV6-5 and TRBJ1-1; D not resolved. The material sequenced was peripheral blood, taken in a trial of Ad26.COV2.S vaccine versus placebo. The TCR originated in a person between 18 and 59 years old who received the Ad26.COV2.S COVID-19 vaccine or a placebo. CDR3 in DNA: TGTGCCAGCAGCCCCCTGGGTGGCGACACTGAAGCTTTCTTT. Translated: CASSPLGGDTEAFF.